This passage covers 22 T cell receptor beta chains from one sample sequenced in a study of radiotherapy plus CTLA-4 blockade in lung cancer. The data were produced by immunoSEQ multiplex PCR, yet TCRdb's version contains in-frame clones alone and is incomplete. The data contain some 110,000 clones, roughly 86% of them seen just once; the ten biggest clones take up 3.3%. The material sequenced was peripheral blood, taken from a patient treated with radiotherapy plus ipilimumab. The receptors originated from a human donor with non-small cell lung cancer that progressed on radiotherapy plus ipilimumab. Some clones in this sample may be carry-over from other donors' samples.

The chain uses TRBV5-4 and TRBJ2-7; 7 bases line up with TRBD1. V shed 9 bases, J shed 5 bases, and the junction held 11 bases outside the gene matches. The CDR3 extends over 13 amino acids. Germline V gene lookup returns CDR1 SGHNT and CDR2 YYREEE (reference sequence). The CDR3 reads CATKQGSYNEQYF. The DNA of the CDR3 is TGTGCCACCAAACAGGGGTCTTATAACGAGCAGTACTTC.

The chain couples TRBV18 to TRBJ2-7, with D perhaps TRBD1 or TRBD2 (6 bases each). Between the trimmed V and J ends, which lost 2 bases and 6 bases, there was a span of 14 bases. Germline CDR1 is KGHSH and CDR2 is LQKENI. This CDR3 is 14 amino acids long. CDR3 in amino acids: CASSPTAGEAEQYF. Written as DNA, the CDR3 is TGTGCCAGCTCACCAACAGCAGGGGAGGCCGAGCAGTACTTC.

The CDR3 DNA sequence: TGTGCCAGCAGCTTAGCGTTCGGGGGGCGAGGAGGTGAGCAGTTCTTC. Its protein is CASSLAFGGRGGEQFF. The chain joins TRBV7-9 to TRBJ2-1, with D maybe TRBD2 (7 bases). The germline V gene has CDR1 SEHNR and CDR2 FQNEAQ (reference sequence). V lost 0 bases and J lost 9, with 18 bases in between. CDR3 length: 16 amino acids.

The rearrangement uses TRBV7-6 and TRBJ2-3, with 15 bases identical to TRBD2. Germline V gene data show CDR1 as SGHVS and CDR2 as FNYEAQ. Germline trimming cut 3 bases from V and 2 bases from J; bases unmatched to any gene: 9. This CDR3 has 19 amino acids. Written as DNA, the CDR3 is TGTGCCAGCAGCTTGGGACTAGCGGGGGGCCACCCCCACACAGATACGCAGTATTTT. This sequence encodes CASSLGLAGGHPHTDTQYF.

The CDR3 nucleotides read TGTGCCAGCACGCTTTCCTACGAGCAGTACTTC. This encodes CASTLSYEQYF. The chain employs TRBV2 and TRBJ2-7; D is undetermined. CDR3 length: 11 residues. V was clipped by 7 bases and J by 1 base, with 5 bases between them. Germline V gene lookup returns CDR1 SNHLY and CDR2 FYNNEI.

The V and J genes are TRBV7-2 and TRBJ1-2, with D maybe TRBD1 (5 bases). Germline CDR1 is SGHTA and CDR2 is FQGNSA. The V end lost 1 base, the J end lost 4 bases, and 10 bases lay between the germline ends. This CDR3 contains 14 residues. The CDR3 protein is CASSLGQGSYGYTF. CDR3 in DNA: TGTGCCAGCAGCTTAGGTCAGGGTAGCTATGGCTACACCTTC.

This chain connects TRBV7-2 to TRBJ1-4, with TRBD1 identical over 8 bases. In germline, CDR1 is SGHTA, CDR2 FQGNSA. The CDR3 is 13 residues long. With V trimmed by 5 bases and J by 10 bases, 6 bases remained unmatched. DNA of the CDR3: TGTGCCAGCAGCCCGGACAGGGTGGGAAAACTGTTTTTT. Residues: CASSPDRVGKLFF.

Of note for this clone: The limits of the CDR3 on the DNA are not certain, so only TCRdb's listed CDR3 is given. This chain uses TRBV27 with TRBJ1-2. From its first to its last residue, the CDR3 has 13 amino acids. Germline V gene data show CDR1 as MNHEY and CDR2 as SMNVEV (reference sequence). This CDR3 reads CASSSSGVYGYTF.

The CDR3 spells CASRDRASTDTQYF. Written as DNA, the CDR3 is TGCGCCAGTCGAGACAGGGCAAGCACAGATACGCAGTATTTT. V and J are TRBV5-1 and TRBJ2-3; TRBD1 matches at 7 bases. The CDR3 loop spans 14 amino acids. V shed 8 bases and J 0 bases; nucleotides not matched to a gene: 6. Germline V gene data show CDR1 as SGHRS and CDR2 as YFSETQ.

The chain is built from TRBV5-1 and TRBJ2-2; 7 bases align to TRBD1. This CDR3 is built from 15 residues. Germline V gene sequence: CDR1 SGHRS, CDR2 YFSETQ. V gave up 4 bases and J gave up 3 bases; unmatched junction bases: 6. CDR3 sequence: CASSNIGGYTGELFF. CDR3 bases: TGCGCCAGCAGCAATATAGGGGGCTACACCGGGGAGCTGTTTTTT.

This sequence joins TRBV27 and TRBJ1-4; no firm D call. CDR3 length: 12 residues. V dropped 3 bases and J dropped 7 bases, with 6 bases sitting between them. The germline V gene encodes CDR1 MNHEY and CDR2 SMNVEV (reference sequence). CDR3 DNA: TGTGCCAGCAGTTTTTGGGGTGAAAAACTGTTTTTT. It codes for CASSFWGEKLFF. The whole variable domain, filled in from reference TRBV27 and TRBJ1-4, reads EAQVTQNPRYLITVTGKKLTVTCSQNMNHEYMSWYRQDPGLGLRQIYYSMNVEVTDKGDVPEGYKVSRKEKRNFPLILESPSPNQTSLYFCASSFWGEKLFFGSGTQLSVL.

The chain employs TRBV7-9 and TRBJ1-1; TRBD1 agrees at 9 bases. Germline V gene sequence: CDR1 SEHNR, CDR2 FQNEAQ (reference sequence). With 5 bases clipped from V and 0 bases from J, the junction kept 10 bases outside the gene matches. The CDR3 loop spans 17 amino acids. CDR3 residues: CASSHNRGRGMNTEAFF. DNA of the CDR3: TGTGCCAGCAGCCATAACAGGGGGCGCGGGATGAACACTGAAGCTTTCTTT. The whole variable domain, remainder taken from reference TRBV7-9 and TRBJ1-1, is DTGVSQNPRHKITKRGQNVTFRCDPISEHNRLYWYRQTLGQGPEFLTYFQNEAQLEKSRLLSDRFSAERPKGSFSTLEIQRTEQGDSAMYLCASSHNRGRGMNTEAFFGQGTRLTVV.

This chain links TRBV7-9 with TRBJ2-7, with TRBD2 identical over 10 bases. Germline CDR1 and CDR2: SEHNR and FQNEAQ (reference sequence). The CDR3 length is 17 residues. V gave up 5 bases and J gave up 3 bases; unmatched junction bases: 13. The CDR3 spells CASSPRAGGIRVYEQYF. The CDR3 region has the DNA TGTGCCAGCAGCCCTAGAGCGGGGGGGATAAGAGTCTACGAGCAGTACTTC. The whole variable domain, remainder taken from reference TRBV7-9 and TRBJ2-7, is DTGVSQNPRHKITKRGQNVTFRCDPISEHNRLYWYRQTLGQGPEFLTYFQNEAQLEKSRLLSDRFSAERPKGSFSTLEIQRTEQGDSAMYLCASSPRAGGIRVYEQYFGPGTRLTVT.

V and J are TRBV5-1 and TRBJ1-5; D gene uncertain. Per the germline V gene, CDR1 is SGHRS and CDR2 is YFSETQ. The CDR3 contains 15 residues. The V end lost 2 bases, the J end lost 0 bases, and 9 bases lay between the germline ends. CDR3 protein: CASSLRPDSNQPQHF. CDR3 DNA: TGCGCCAGCAGCTTAAGACCCGATAGCAATCAGCCCCAGCATTTT.

The CDR3 DNA follows: TGTGCCAGCAGCCCTCCACAGGGAAGATATGGCTACACCTTC. Translation gives CASSPPQGRYGYTF. The chain employs TRBV9 and TRBJ1-2; D might be TRBD1 (6 bases). The CDR3 has 14 amino acids. Per germline, CDR1 SGDLS and CDR2 YYNGEE. Trimming removed 4 bases at V and 5 bases at J, with 15 bases between.

This clone came up a few times. The chain uses TRBV7-9 and TRBJ1-1; D is undetermined. Trimming removed 3 bases from V and 1 base from J, with 6 bases in between. The CDR3 runs to 13 residues. Germline loops: CDR1 SEHNR, CDR2 FQNEAQ (reference sequence). CDR3 in amino acids: CASSLVPNTEAFF. The CDR3 DNA sequence: TGTGCCAGCAGCTTGGTCCCGAACACTGAAGCTTTCTTT. The complete variable domain, with remaining parts taken from reference TRBV7-9 and TRBJ1-1, reads DTGVSQNPRHKITKRGQNVTFRCDPISEHNRLYWYRQTLGQGPEFLTYFQNEAQLEKSRLLSDRFSAERPKGSFSTLEIQRTEQGDSAMYLCASSLVPNTEAFFGQGTRLTVV.

The rearrangement uses TRBV19 and TRBJ1-2; 10 nucleotides agree with TRBD1. CDR3 size: 17 residues. V lost 0 bases, J lost 2 bases, and 6 bases stayed unmatched. Looked up from germline, CDR1 is LNHDA and CDR2 is SQIVND (reference sequence). This chain's CDR3 is CASSIDIGTGANYGYTF. Here the CDR3 DNA reads TGTGCCAGTAGTATAGATATTGGGACAGGGGCGAACTATGGCTACACCTTC.

V gene TRBV18 combines with J gene TRBJ1-2; possible D gene TRBD1, 6 bases. Germline V gene lookup returns CDR1 KGHSH and CDR2 LQKENI. The ends were cut back, 2 bases at V and 4 bases at J, with 14 bases in the middle. The CDR3 has 15 amino acids. The CDR3 protein is CASSPETGAPYGYTF. DNA for the CDR3: TGTGCCAGCTCACCAGAGACAGGAGCTCCCTATGGCTACACCTTC.

This sequence joins TRBV29-1 and TRBJ2-7, with D perhaps matching TRBD1 (5 bases). The CDR3 contains 12 residues. The V end was cut by 6 bases, the J end by 5 bases, with 14 bases between. Germline V lookup: CDR1 SQVTM, CDR2 ANQGSEA. The CDR3 here is CSVRKTENEQYF. In DNA, the CDR3 is TGCAGCGTGCGCAAGACAGAAAACGAGCAGTACTTC.

This rearrangement joins TRBV7-9 to TRBJ2-7; TRBD1 is a possible D gene (5 bases). Per germline, CDR1 SEHNR and CDR2 FQNEAQ (reference sequence). V was shortened by 3 bases and J by 0 bases, with 9 bases between the two germline ends. This CDR3 comprises 14 residues. The CDR3 loop reads CASSLGQSSYEQYF. The CDR3 DNA is TGTGCCAGCAGCTTGGGGCAGAGCTCCTACGAGCAGTACTTC.

CDR3 in DNA: TGTGCCAGTAATCGGGGGGTATCTAGGATGAACACTGAAGCTTTCTTT. This translates into CASNRGVSRMNTEAFF. The chain has TRBV19 and TRBJ1-1; D perhaps matches TRBD1 (5 bases). The ends were cut back, 7 bases at V and 0 bases at J, with 18 bases in the middle. The CDR3 has 16 amino acids. Germline V gene sequence: CDR1 LNHDA, CDR2 SQIVND (reference sequence).

The chain is built from TRBV5-6 and TRBJ2-7; 11 nucleotides line up with TRBD1. V dropped 4 bases and J dropped 4; count of bases not matched to a gene: 7. The CDR3 consists of 15 residues. Germline lookup yields CDR1 SGHDT and CDR2 YYEEEE. The CDR3 DNA follows: TGTGCCAGCAGCCGGCCGGGACAGGGGGGTTACGAGCAGTACTTC. This sequence encodes CASSRPGQGGYEQYF.